This paragraph covers one T cell receptor beta chain sequence. This sequence may be a read error, since a much larger clone differs from it by one base. Additional DNA sequences in this sample encode the identical CDR3. The data were taken from a study of T cells in tumors after PD-1 blockade. Data came from immunoSEQ multiplex PCR; TCRdb stores just in-frame clones and leaves some out. The sample carries fewer than 8,000 clones, 55% to 70% recorded once. Germline CDR1 is SGDLS and CDR2 is YYNGEE. The CDR3 contains 14 residues. This material consisted of tumor tissue, taken after anti-PD-1 treatment. The receptor comes from a human donor with basal cell carcinoma. The V gene is TRBV9, the J gene TRBJ2-2; 8 nucleotides align to TRBD1. The CDR3 region has the DNA TGTGCCAGCAGCGTGGGACAGGTGACCGGAGAGCTGTTTTTT. Its translation: CASSVGQVTGELFF.